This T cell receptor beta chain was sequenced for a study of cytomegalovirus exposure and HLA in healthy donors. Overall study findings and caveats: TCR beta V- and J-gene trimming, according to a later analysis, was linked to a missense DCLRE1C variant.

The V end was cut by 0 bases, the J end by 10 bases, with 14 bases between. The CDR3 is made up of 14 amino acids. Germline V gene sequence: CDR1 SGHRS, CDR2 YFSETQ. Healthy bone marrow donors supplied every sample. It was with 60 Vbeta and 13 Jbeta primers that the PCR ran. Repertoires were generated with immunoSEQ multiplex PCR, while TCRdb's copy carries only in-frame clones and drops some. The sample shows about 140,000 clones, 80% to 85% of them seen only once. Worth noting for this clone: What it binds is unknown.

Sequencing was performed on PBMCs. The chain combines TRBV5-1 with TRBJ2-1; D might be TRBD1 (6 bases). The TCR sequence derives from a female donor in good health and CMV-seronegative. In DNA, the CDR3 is TGCGCCAGCAGCTTGGGGGGGACACAGCGAGAGCAGTTCTTC. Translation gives CASSLGGTQREQFF.